The 24 T cell receptor beta chains below come from one sample, sequenced in a study of Ad26.COV2.S vaccination and SARS-CoV-2 variants. Sequencing was performed with immunoSEQ multiplex PCR; in TCRdb, only in-frame clones are kept and a portion is missing. Here the sample spans some 640,000 clones, approximately 88% being singletons. The treatment here: about 20 received Ad26.COV2.S at low or high dose, single or two shots; about five received placebo; per-sample allocation not given. Following the first vaccine or placebo injection, samples were taken on day 63. The material was peripheral blood, obtained in a trial of Ad26.COV2.S vaccine versus placebo. The receptors stem from a person between 18 and 60 years old who received the Ad26.COV2.S COVID-19 vaccine or a placebo.

The genes are TRBV19 and TRBJ1-6, with D perhaps matching TRBD1 (5 bases). The CDR3 has 15 residues. V was pared by 2 bases and J by 7 bases, with 12 bases between. The germline CDR1 and CDR2 sequences are LNHDA and SQIVND (reference sequence). CDR3 bases: TGTGCCAGTAGTATAACAGGTGCTGCAAATTCACCCCTCCACTTT. Protein sequence: CASSITGAANSPLHF.

CDR3 in amino acids: CAWSVPGMGNTEAFF. The CDR3 coding sequence is TGTGCCTGGAGTGTCCCAGGGATGGGGAACACTGAAGCTTTCTTT. The V and J genes are TRBV30 and TRBJ1-1; TRBD1 might be the D (5 bases). Germline lookup yields CDR1 GTSNPN and CDR2 SVGIG (reference sequence). This CDR3 has 15 residues. V was clipped by 0 bases and J by 1 base, with 12 bases between them.

The chain links TRBV11-1 to TRBJ1-1; 8 bases align to TRBD1. J was trimmed by 1 base and V by 5 bases; bases with no gene match: 3. The germline V gene encodes CDR1 SGHAT and CDR2 FQDESV (reference sequence). CDR3 size: 14 residues. The CDR3 sequence is CASSLDRENTEAFF. Here the CDR3 DNA reads TGTGCCAGCAGCCTGGACAGGGAGAACACTGAAGCTTTCTTT.

This sequence joins TRBV18 and TRBJ1-2; TRBD1 matches 9 bases. This CDR3 comprises 14 residues. The V and J ends lost 3 bases and 8 bases, in that order; junction bases with no gene match: 7. Looked up from germline, CDR1 is KGHSH and CDR2 is LQKENI. CDR3: CASSPSDRGSGYTF. The CDR3 DNA reads TGTGCCAGCTCACCTTCGGACAGGGGTAGCGGCTACACCTTC.

This sequence joins TRBV5-1 and TRBJ2-5; 12 bases agree with TRBD2. The CDR3 runs 15 residues. J gave up 5 bases and V 4 bases, and 6 bases lay outside the gene matches. Germline V gene data show CDR1 as SGHRS and CDR2 as YFSETQ. The CDR3 sequence is CASSTRTSGTETQYF. As DNA, the CDR3 is TGCGCCAGCAGCACCCGGACTAGCGGGACGGAGACCCAGTACTTC.

The genes are TRBV19 and TRBJ2-5, with 7 bases matching TRBD1. The CDR3 covers 14 residues. CDR1 and CDR2 from the germline V gene are LNHDA and SQIVND (reference sequence). Trimming removed 4 bases from V and 5 bases from J; junction bases left unmatched: 7. The DNA of the CDR3 is TGTGCCAGTAGTACCTTTCTAGGGGGCGAGACCCAGTACTTC. Translated: CASSTFLGGETQYF. The whole variable domain, filled in from reference TRBV19 and TRBJ2-5, reads DGGITQSPKYLFRKEGQNVTLSCEQNLNHDAMYWYRQDPGQGLRLIYYSQIVNDFQKGDIAEGYSVSREKKESFPLTVTSAQKNPTAFYLCASSTFLGGETQYFGPGTRLLVL.

The count of this clone is one. This chain joins TRBV2 and TRBJ1-5, with 8 bases matching TRBD1. With V trimmed by 5 bases and J by 3 bases, 6 bases remained unmatched. The CDR3 loop spans 15 amino acids. CDR1 is SNHLY, CDR2 FYNNEI, per germline. CDR3 loop: CASSQGAHHNQPQHF. The DNA for the CDR3 is TGTGCCAGCAGTCAGGGGGCCCATCACAATCAGCCCCAGCATTTT. Combining the CDR3 with reference TRBV2 and TRBJ1-5 gives the whole variable domain EPEVTQTPSHQVTQMGQEVILRCVPISNHLYFYWYRQILGQKVEFLVSFYNNEISEKSEIFDDQFSVERPDGSNFTLKIRSTKLEDSAMYFCASSQGAHHNQPQHFGDGTRLSIL.

The CDR3, as DNA: TGTGCCATCAGTGACACGGGACAGGGACGAGGTAGGAATCAGCCCCAGCATTTT. It specifies CAISDTGQGRGRNQPQHF. J is TRBJ1-5 and V is TRBV10-3, with 9 bases aligning to TRBD1. Germline CDR1 is ENHRY and CDR2 is SYGVKD. The CDR3 sequence is 18 residues long. V dropped 3 bases and J dropped 4; count of bases not matched to a gene: 13.

As regards this clone: At the DNA level, this CDR3 is encoded by other sequences in the same sample as well. The chain recombines TRBV5-1 with TRBJ2-3; the D is unclear. The V and J ends lost 4 bases and 2 bases respectively, with 11 bases between them. Germline CDR1 is SGHRS and CDR2 is YFSETQ. The CDR3 consists of 14 residues. CDR3 region: CASSLGGSTDTQYF. CDR3 sequence (DNA): TGCGCCAGCAGCCTGGGTGGCTCCACAGATACGCAGTATTTT.

The chain employs TRBV30 and TRBJ1-2, with TRBD1 matching 7 bases. Germline-derived CDR1 and CDR2 are GTSNPN and SVGIG (reference sequence). This CDR3 has 14 residues. V dropped 1 base and J dropped 9; count of bases not matched to a gene: 11. The CDR3 DNA reads as TGTGCCTGGAGTGCTGGGACAGCCTCTATCAGCTACACCTTC. It is translated as CAWSAGTASISYTF. Based on the CDR3 plus reference TRBV30 and TRBJ1-2, the full variable domain is SQTIHQWPATLVQPVGSPLSLECTVEGTSNPNLYWYRQAAGRGLQLLFYSVGIGQISSEVPQNLSASRPQDRQFILSSKKLLLSDSGFYLCAWSAGTASISYTFGSGTRLTVV.

The genes are TRBV2 and TRBJ1-4; 7 bases are a match to TRBD1. Germline loops: CDR1 SNHLY, CDR2 FYNNEI. V shed 10 bases and J 7 bases; nucleotides not matched to a gene: 9. The CDR3 is 13 residues long. CDR3 in DNA: TGTGCCACTACAGGGGCTGGAGGTGAAAAACTGTTTTTT. Protein product: CATTGAGGEKLFF. Full variable domain (outside the CDR3, taken from reference TRBV2 and TRBJ1-4): EPEVTQTPSHQVTQMGQEVILRCVPISNHLYFYWYRQILGQKVEFLVSFYNNEISEKSEIFDDQFSVERPDGSNFTLKIRSTKLEDSAMYFCATTGAGGEKLFFGSGTQLSVL.

V usage is TRBV19 and J usage is TRBJ2-3; 7 bases fit TRBD1. CDR3 length equals 15 residues. The germline V gene encodes CDR1 LNHDA and CDR2 SQIVND (reference sequence). Trimming at V came to 5 bases and at J to 1 base, leaving 6 bases not matched to a gene. DNA of the CDR3: TGTGCCAGTAGTCTGGACAGGTATGGCACAGATACGCAGTATTTT. Its translation is CASSLDRYGTDTQYF.

This rearrangement joins TRBV5-1 to TRBJ1-4; 9 bases are a match to TRBD1. Germline V gene lookup returns CDR1 SGHRS and CDR2 YFSETQ. CDR3 length equals 15 residues. The trim removed 4 bases at V and 8 bases at J, leaving 9 bases unmatched. CDR3 residues: CASSPQGQGNEKLFF. CDR3 DNA: TGCGCCAGCAGCCCCCAAGGACAGGGGAACGAAAAACTGTTTTTT. Complete variable domain (other parts from reference TRBV5-1 and TRBJ1-4): KAGVTQTPRYLIKTRGQQVTLSCSPISGHRSVSWYQQTPGQGLQFLFEYFSETQRNKGNFPGRFSGRQFSNSRSEMNVSTLELGDSALYLCASSPQGQGNEKLFFGSGTQLSVL.

The chain carries TRBV10-2 and TRBJ2-1, with TRBD1 as a possible D gene (7 bases). Germline V gives CDR1 WSHSY, CDR2 SAAADI. The CDR3 is made up of 13 amino acids. V lost 6 bases, J lost 9 bases, and 15 bases lay in between. The CDR3 sequence is CASSAGQNPEQFF. CDR3 coding DNA: TGCGCCAGCAGCGCGGGACAGAACCCTGAGCAGTTCTTC.

V is TRBV30 and J is TRBJ1-1; D ambiguous. Deletions cut 1 base from V and 4 bases from J, with 13 bases between. The CDR3 totals 14 residues. From germline, CDR1 is GTSNPN and CDR2 SVGIG (reference sequence). In DNA, the CDR3 is TGTGCCTGGAGTGAAGTCGCCTCAAGCACTGAAGCTTTCTTT. It yields the protein CAWSEVASSTEAFF.

The chain couples TRBV7-7 to TRBJ2-5; D may be TRBD1 (5 bases). The germline V gene encodes CDR1 SSHAT and CDR2 FNYEAQ (reference sequence). The CDR3 consists of 15 residues. V gave up 1 base and J gave up 5 bases, with 14 bases separating them. The CDR3 nucleotides are TGTGCCAGCAGCTTAGGGCAACAGGTCCGGGAGACCCAGTACTTC. It translates to CASSLGQQVRETQYF.

The CDR3 coding sequence is TGTGCCAGCAGCGAGGGACAGCGGAGGGTCAAAGAGACCCAGTACTTC. This gives the protein CASSEGQRRVKETQYF. The chain uses TRBV5-8 and TRBJ2-5; the D gene is possibly TRBD1 (7 bases). Per the germline V gene, CDR1 is SGHTS and CDR2 is YDEGEE. The V and J ends lost 4 bases and 3 bases respectively, with 19 bases between them. CDR3 length equals 16 residues.

The chain has TRBV25-1 and TRBJ1-1; no definite D call. Looked up from germline, CDR1 is MGHDK and CDR2 is SYGVNS. Trimming stripped 2 bases from V and 0 bases from J, with 7 bases between. CDR3 length: 14 residues. The CDR3 DNA follows: TGTGCCAGCAGTGAACTCGATATGAACACTGAAGCTTTCTTT. Amino acid sequence: CASSELDMNTEAFF.

J is TRBJ1-1 and V is TRBV18; D is undetermined. The germline CDR1 and CDR2 sequences are KGHSH and LQKENI. The length of the CDR3 is 13 residues. The V end lost 6 bases, the J end lost 5 bases, and 13 bases lay between the germline ends. DNA for the CDR3: TGTGCCAGCTCCCCGGAGCCGGCTACTGAAGCTTTCTTT. Translation: CASSPEPATEAFF. Full variable domain (missing parts from reference TRBV18 and TRBJ1-1): NAGVMQNPRHLVRRRGQEARLRCSPMKGHSHVYWYRQLPEEGLKFMVYLQKENIIDESGMPKERFSAEFPKEGPSILRIQQVVRGDSAAYFCASSPEPATEAFFGQGTRLTVV.

The rearrangement joins TRBV3-1 (or the pseudogene TRBV3-2) to TRBJ2-3; 8 bases line up with TRBD2. The CDR3 has 16 amino acids. Germline V gene data show CDR1 as LGHDT and CDR2 as YNNKEL (reference sequence). The J segment lost 4 bases and the V segment lost 4 bases, leaving 10 bases of the junction unmatched. For the CDR3, the DNA is TGTGCCAGCAGCCGACCGGGAGGGGGGATTCCAGATACGCAGTATTTT. Encoded protein: CASSRPGGGIPDTQYF.

V and J are TRBV11-2 and TRBJ2-5; no clear D gene. The CDR3 consists of 11 residues. Trimming shortened V by 5 bases and J by 2 bases, and 3 bases separated the two germline ends. Germline V CDR1 and CDR2: SGHAT, FQNNGV. The CDR3 DNA is TGTGCCAGCAGCCAGCAAGAGACCCAGTACTTC. Amino acid sequence: CASSQQETQYF.

The chain recombines TRBV28 with TRBJ1-5, with a weak D call TRBD1 (6 bases). The CDR3 contains 15 residues. Trimming pared 3 bases from V and 0 bases from J, leaving 9 bases between. Per germline, CDR1 MDHEN and CDR2 SYDVKM. CDR3 sequence: CASSFGQLSNQPQHF. The CDR3 coding sequence is TGTGCCAGCAGTTTCGGACAGCTTAGCAATCAGCCCCAGCATTTT.

V and J are TRBV19 and TRBJ1-2; D gene unclear. V was pared by 0 bases and J by 5 bases, with 4 bases between. The CDR3 runs to 12 residues. In germline, CDR1 is LNHDA, CDR2 SQIVND (reference sequence). Here the CDR3 reads CASSIDRYGYTF. DNA of the CDR3: TGTGCCAGTAGTATAGACAGATATGGCTACACCTTC.

This clone appeared a single time. The V and J genes are TRBV6-5 and TRBJ1-1, with TRBD1 matching 9 bases. V shed 2 bases and J 6 bases; nucleotides not matched to a gene: 10. The germline CDR1 and CDR2 sequences are MNHEY and SVGAGI. The CDR3 runs 16 residues. CDR3 nucleotide sequence: TGTGCCAGCAGTTACCCTACCAACAGGGGGCGGTCTGAAGCTTTCTTT. As protein: CASSYPTNRGRSEAFF.